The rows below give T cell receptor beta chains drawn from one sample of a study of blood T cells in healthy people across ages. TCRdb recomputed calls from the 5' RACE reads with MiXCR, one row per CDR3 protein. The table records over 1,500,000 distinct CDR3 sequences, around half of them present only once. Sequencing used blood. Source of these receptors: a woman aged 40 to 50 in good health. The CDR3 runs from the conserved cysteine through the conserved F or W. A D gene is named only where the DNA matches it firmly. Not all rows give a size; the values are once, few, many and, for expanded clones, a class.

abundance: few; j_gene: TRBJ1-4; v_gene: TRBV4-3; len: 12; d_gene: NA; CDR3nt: TGCGCCAGCAGCCGTGGACAGGAAAAACTGTTTTTT; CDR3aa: CASSRGQEKLFF
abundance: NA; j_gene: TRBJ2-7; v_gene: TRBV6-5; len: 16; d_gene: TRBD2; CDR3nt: TGTGCCACCTCATGGTCCCCCAGGAGCGGGGTAGGCGAGCAGTACTTC; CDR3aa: CATSWSPRSGVGEQYF
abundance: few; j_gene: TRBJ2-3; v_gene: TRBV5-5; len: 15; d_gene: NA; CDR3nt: TGTGCCAGCAGTAAGGTATTAGCTCTCACAGATACGCAGTATTTT; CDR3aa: CASSKVLALTDTQYF
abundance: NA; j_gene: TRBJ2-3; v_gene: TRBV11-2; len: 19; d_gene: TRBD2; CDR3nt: TGTGCCAGCAGCTTTATGGCTAGACTAGCGGGGGGGAGCACAGATACGCAGTATTTT; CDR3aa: CASSFMARLAGGSTDTQYF
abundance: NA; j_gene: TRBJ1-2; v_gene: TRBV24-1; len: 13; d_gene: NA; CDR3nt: TGTGCCACCAGTGACCCCGACAGCGATGGCTACACCTTC; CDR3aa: CATSDPDSDGYTF
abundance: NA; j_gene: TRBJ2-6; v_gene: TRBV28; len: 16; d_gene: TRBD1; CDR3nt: TGTGCCAGCCGAGGACAGGAGAGCTCTGGGGCCAACGTCCTGACTTTC; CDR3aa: CASRGQESSGANVLTF
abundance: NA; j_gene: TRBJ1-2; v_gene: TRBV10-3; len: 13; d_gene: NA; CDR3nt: TGTGCCATCAGTGAGTCGGAGGGGTATGGCTACACCTTC; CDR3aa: CAISESEGYGYTF
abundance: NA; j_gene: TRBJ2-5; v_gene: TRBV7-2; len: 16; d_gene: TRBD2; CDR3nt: TGTGCCAGCAGCTTAACGGGGGGGGGTCATAAGGAGACCCAGTACTTC; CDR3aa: CASSLTGGGHKETQYF
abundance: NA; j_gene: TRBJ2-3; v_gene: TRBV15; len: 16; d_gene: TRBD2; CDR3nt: TGTGCCACCAGCAGAGATAGTCCTAGCGGAACAGATACGCAGTATTTT; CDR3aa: CATSRDSPSGTDTQYF
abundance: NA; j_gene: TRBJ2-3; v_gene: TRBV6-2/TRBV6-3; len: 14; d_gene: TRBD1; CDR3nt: TGTGCCAGCAGTTACGGGACAGCTACAGATACGCAGTATTTT; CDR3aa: CASSYGTATDTQYF
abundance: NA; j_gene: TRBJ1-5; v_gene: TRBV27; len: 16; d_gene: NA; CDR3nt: TGTGCCAGCAGTCCCTGGGGGGGCAGGGCGGCTCAGCCCCAGCATTTT; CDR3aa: CASSPWGGRAAQPQHF
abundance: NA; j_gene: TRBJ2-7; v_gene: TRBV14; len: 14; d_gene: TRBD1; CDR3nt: TGTGCCAGCAGCCATCGACAGGGAAACTACGAGCAGTACTTC; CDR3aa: CASSHRQGNYEQYF
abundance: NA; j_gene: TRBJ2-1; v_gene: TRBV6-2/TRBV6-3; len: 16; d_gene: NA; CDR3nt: TGTGCCAGCAGTTACCGTAGGGTGAGTCCCTACAATGAGCAGTTCTTC; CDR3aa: CASSYRRVSPYNEQFF
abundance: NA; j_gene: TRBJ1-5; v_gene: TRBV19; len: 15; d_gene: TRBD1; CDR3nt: TGTGCCAGTAGTCCCCAGGACAGGGCTAATCAGCCCCAGCATTTT; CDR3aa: CASSPQDRANQPQHF
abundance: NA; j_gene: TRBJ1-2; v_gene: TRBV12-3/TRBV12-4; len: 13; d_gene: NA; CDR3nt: TGTGCCAGCACCCCTGAGGTTTTCTATGGCTACACCTTC; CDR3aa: CASTPEVFYGYTF
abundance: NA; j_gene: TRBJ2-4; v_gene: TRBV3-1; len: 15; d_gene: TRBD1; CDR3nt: TGTGCCAGCAGCCAAGGGACAGGGGCCAAAAACATTCAGTACTTC; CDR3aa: CASSQGTGAKNIQYF
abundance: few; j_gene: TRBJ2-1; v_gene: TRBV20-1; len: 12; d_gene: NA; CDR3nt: TGCAGTGCTAGACCCAGCGCGGTTGAGCAGTTCTTC; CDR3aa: CSARPSAVEQFF
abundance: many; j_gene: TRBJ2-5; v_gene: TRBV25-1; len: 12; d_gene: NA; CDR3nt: TGTGCCAGCAGTGAGTACCAAGAGACCCAGTACTTC; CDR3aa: CASSEYQETQYF
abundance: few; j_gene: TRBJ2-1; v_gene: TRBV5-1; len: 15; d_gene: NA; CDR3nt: TGCGCCAGCACCCTGGACGGTCCTCGGATCAATGAGCAGTTCTTC; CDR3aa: CASTLDGPRINEQFF
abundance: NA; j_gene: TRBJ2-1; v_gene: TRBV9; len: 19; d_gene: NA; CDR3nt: TGTGCCAGCAGCGTCCCCGGCGCTTTAGGGCCCGCGGGGCAAGAGACCCAGTTCTTC; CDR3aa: CASSVPGALGPAGQETQFF
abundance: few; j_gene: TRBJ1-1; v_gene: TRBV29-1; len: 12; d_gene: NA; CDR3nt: TGCAGCGTTGACAGGGCCAACACTGAAGCTTTCTTT; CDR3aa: CSVDRANTEAFF
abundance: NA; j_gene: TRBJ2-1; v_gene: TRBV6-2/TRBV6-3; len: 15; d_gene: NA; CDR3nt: TGTGCCAGCAGGGGACTTACGAGCTCCTACAATGAGCAGTTCTTC; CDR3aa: CASRGLTSSYNEQFF
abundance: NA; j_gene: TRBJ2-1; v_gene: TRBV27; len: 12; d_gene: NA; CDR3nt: TGTGCCAGCATGAGTAACTACAATGAGCAGTTCTTC; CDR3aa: CASMSNYNEQFF
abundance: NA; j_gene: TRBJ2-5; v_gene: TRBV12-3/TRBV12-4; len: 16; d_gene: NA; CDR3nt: TGTGCCAGCAGTCCACACAGGGCTCAGGAAAGGGAGACCCAGTACTTC; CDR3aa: CASSPHRAQERETQYF
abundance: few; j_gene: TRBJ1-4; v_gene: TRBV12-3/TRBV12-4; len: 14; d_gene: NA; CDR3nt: TGTGCCAGCACCCTGGGGCTGTTTAATGAAAAACTGTTTTTT; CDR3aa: CASTLGLFNEKLFF
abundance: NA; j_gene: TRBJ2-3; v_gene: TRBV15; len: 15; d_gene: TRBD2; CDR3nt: TGTGCCACCAGCACCCAGCGGGGCTACACAGATACGCAGTATTTT; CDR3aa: CATSTQRGYTDTQYF
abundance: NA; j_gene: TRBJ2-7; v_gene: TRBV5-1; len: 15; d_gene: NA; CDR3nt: TGCGCCAGCAGCTTGGAAGGCAGGGGAAGGTACGAGCAGTACTTC; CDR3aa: CASSLEGRGRYEQYF
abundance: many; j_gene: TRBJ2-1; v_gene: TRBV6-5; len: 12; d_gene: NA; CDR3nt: TGTGCCACTCGACCAACCCACAATGAGCAGTTCTTC; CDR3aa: CATRPTHNEQFF
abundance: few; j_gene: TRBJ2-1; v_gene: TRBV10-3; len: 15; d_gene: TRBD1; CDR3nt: TGTGCCATCAGTGAGACGTGGACAGGGGGTCGTCGGCAGTTCTTC; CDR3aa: CAISETWTGGRRQFF
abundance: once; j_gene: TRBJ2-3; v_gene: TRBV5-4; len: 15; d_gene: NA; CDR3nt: TGTGCCAGCAGCTTGGATGGCGGTAGCACAGAGACGCAGTATTTT; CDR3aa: CASSLDGGSTETQYF
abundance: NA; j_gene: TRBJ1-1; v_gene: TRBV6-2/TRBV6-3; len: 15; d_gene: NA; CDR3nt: TGTGCCAGCAGTTACTACGGGACGCTTGACCCTGAAGCTTTCTTT; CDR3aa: CASSYYGTLDPEAFF
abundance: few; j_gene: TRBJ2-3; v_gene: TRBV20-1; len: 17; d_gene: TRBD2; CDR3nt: TGCAGTGCTAGTGACCGGGGGGGCATTGCCGCGACAGATACGCAGTATTTT; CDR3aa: CSASDRGGIAATDTQYF
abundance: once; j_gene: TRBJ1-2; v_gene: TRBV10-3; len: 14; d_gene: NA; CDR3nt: TGTGCCATCAGTGAGTCGAATCGGGGCTATGGCTACACCTTC; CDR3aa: CAISESNRGYGYTF
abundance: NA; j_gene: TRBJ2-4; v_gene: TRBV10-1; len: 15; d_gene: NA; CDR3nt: TGCGCCAGCAGTGAGTCGGGGGGAGGCAAAAACATTCAGTACTTC; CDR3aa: CASSESGGGKNIQYF
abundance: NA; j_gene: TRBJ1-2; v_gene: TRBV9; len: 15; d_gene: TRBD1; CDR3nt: TGTGCCAGCAGCGTCAAAGGGGGCGCGGGCTATGGCTACACCTTC; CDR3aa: CASSVKGGAGYGYTF
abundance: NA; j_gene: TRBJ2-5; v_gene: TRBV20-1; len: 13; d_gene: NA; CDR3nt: TGCGGTGCTAACCATCAGGGCCAAGAGACCCAGTACTTC; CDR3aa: CGANHQGQETQYF
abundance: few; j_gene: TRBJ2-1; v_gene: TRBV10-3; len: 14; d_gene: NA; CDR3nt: TGTGCCATCAGTGCACGGAGCTCCTACAATGAGCAGTTCTTC; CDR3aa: CAISARSSYNEQFF
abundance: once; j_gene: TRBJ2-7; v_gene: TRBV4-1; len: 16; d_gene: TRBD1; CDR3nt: TGCGCCAGCAGCCAAGATCCGTACAGGGGGAGTTACGAGCAGTACTTC; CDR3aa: CASSQDPYRGSYEQYF
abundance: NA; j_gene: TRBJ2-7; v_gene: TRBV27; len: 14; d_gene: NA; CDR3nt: TGTGCCAGCAGTCCCCGTGCAGGGGGGAATGAGCAGTACTTC; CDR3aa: CASSPRAGGNEQYF
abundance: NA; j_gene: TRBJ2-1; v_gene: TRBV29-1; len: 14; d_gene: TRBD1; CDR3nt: TGCAGCGTCGGACGGGCAGGGGGCAAGAATGAGCAGTTCTTC; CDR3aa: CSVGRAGGKNEQFF
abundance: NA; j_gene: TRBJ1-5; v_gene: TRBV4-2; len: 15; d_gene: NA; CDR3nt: TGTGTCAGCAGCCGAGAGTGGGGGCATCGTCAGCCCCAGCATTTT; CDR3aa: CVSSREWGHRQPQHF
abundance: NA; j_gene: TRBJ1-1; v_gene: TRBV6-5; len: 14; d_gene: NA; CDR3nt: TGTGCCAGCAGTTCCCTCAAGACGGGCACTGAAGCTTTCTTT; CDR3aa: CASSSLKTGTEAFF
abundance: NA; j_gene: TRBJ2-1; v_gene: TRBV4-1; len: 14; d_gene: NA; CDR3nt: TGCGCCAGCAGCCACCTAACGGGTCTAAATGAGCAGTTCTTC; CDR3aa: CASSHLTGLNEQFF